Below, 20 T cell receptor beta chains from the same sample are listed, as sequenced in a study of T cells in localized non-small cell lung cancer (TCRdb year 2020). The library came from the immunoSEQ multiplex PCR assay. TCRdb obtained this table from immuneACCESS and retained in-frame rearrangements with V and J assigned. These tables miss some clones; where compared with another copy, unresolved V genes account for less than half of the shortfall, and the remainder is unexplained. The sample table shows some 6,000 clones, and about 43% are seen once. The leading ten clones occupy about 9.3% of the sample. The sequences come from lung tumor tissue, collected before any cancer treatment. Receptors originate from a woman between 35 and 70 years old with stage II squamous cell lung carcinoma.

Relative to its sample, this clone is medium-sized. The chain carries TRBV9 and TRBJ1-2; D gene unclear. The V gene lost 5 bases and the J gene lost 2 bases, with 19 bases spanning the gap. Germline V CDR1 and CDR2: SGDLS, YYNGEE. There are 16 residues in the CDR3. CDR3 coding DNA: TGTGCCAGCAGTGACTACAGTAACCCCCAAAACTATGGCTACACCTTC. It yields the protein CASSDYSNPQNYGYTF.

This sequence joins TRBV29-1 and TRBJ1-1; no definite D call. This CDR3 spans 13 amino acids. CDR1 and CDR2 from the germline V gene are SQVTM and ANQGSEA. Trimming pared 4 bases from V and 0 bases from J, leaving 9 bases between. The CDR3 is CSVGGGMNTEAFF. In nucleotides, the CDR3 is TGCAGCGTTGGGGGAGGAATGAACACTGAAGCTTTCTTT.

This clone was counted between two and nine times. The CDR3 DNA follows: TGTGCCAGCAACCCTATCCCTTGGACAGACAAGTACGAGCAGTACTTC. It is translated as CASNPIPWTDKYEQYF. This chain joins TRBV28 and TRBJ2-7, with TRBD1 as a possible D gene (6 bases). CDR3 size: 16 residues. The V gene lost 7 bases and the J gene lost 4 bases, with 23 bases spanning the gap. Germline assignment: CDR1 MDHEN and CDR2 SYDVKM.

In nucleotides, the CDR3 is TGTGCCAGTATAGACAGGCCGAACGGGCTCTACAATGAGCAGTTCTTC. Its translation is CASIDRPNGLYNEQFF. This sequence joins TRBV19 and TRBJ2-1; possible D gene TRBD1, 6 bases. Germline CDR1 LNHDA, CDR2 SQIVND (reference sequence). The CDR3 extends over 16 amino acids. V was trimmed by 7 bases and J by 3 bases, leaving 19 bases between them.

This clone has a handful of counts. The chain joins TRBV30 to TRBJ1-2; D uncertain. Germline V CDR1 and CDR2: GTSNPN, SVGIG (reference sequence). The CDR3 is made up of 13 amino acids. The ends were cut back, 4 bases at V and 0 bases at J, with 9 bases in the middle. The CDR3 DNA is TGTGCCTGGAAGGACCCCGCTAACTATGGCTACACCTTC. This translates into CAWKDPANYGYTF.

This rearrangement joins TRBV30 to TRBJ1-3; D is ambiguous. Between the trimmed V and J ends, which lost 0 bases and 7 bases, there was a span of 16 bases. CDR1 is GTSNPN, CDR2 SVGIG, per germline (reference sequence). The CDR3 loop spans 15 amino acids. CDR3 coding DNA: TGTGCCTGGAGTGTAGGAAGGTCAGTCCGGAACACCATATATTTT. It codes for CAWSVGRSVRNTIYF.

The J gene is TRBJ1-2, the V gene TRBV6-8; 10 bases fit TRBD1. The ends lost 11 bases at V and 5 bases at J; junction bases unmatched: 8. In germline, CDR1 is MNHGY, CDR2 SAAAGT. The CDR3 runs 13 residues. This CDR3 is CAGRDRGEYGYTF. The CDR3 DNA reads TGTGCCGGCCGGGACAGGGGAGAGTATGGCTACACCTTC.

This clone was recorded a few times. The genes are TRBV1 and TRBJ2-7; the table's D gene call, TRBD2, was not cross checked with the DNA. TRBV1 counts as a pseudogene. The CDR3 length is 15 residues. The CDR3 spells CASSQGIVMVAEQYF. CDR3 sequence (DNA): TGCGCCAGCAGCCAAGGAATAGTCATGGTAGCCGAGCAGTACTTC.

The V and J genes are TRBV28 and TRBJ1-6, with a weak D call TRBD1 (6 bases). This CDR3 has 17 residues. Germline V gene sequence: CDR1 MDHEN, CDR2 SYDVKM. V was cut by 1 base and J by 5 bases, with 15 bases left in between. CDR3 sequence reads: CASSLYTSRGNNSPLHF. The CDR3 DNA is TGTGCCAGCAGTTTATACACGTCCAGGGGAAATAATTCACCCCTCCACTTT.

This clone was seen more than once but under ten times. The V and J genes are TRBV5-1 and TRBJ2-2; 8 bases line up with TRBD1. CDR1 is SGHRS, CDR2 YFSETQ, per germline. CDR3 length: 15 residues. With V trimmed by 4 bases and J by 4 bases, 6 bases remained unmatched. In nucleotides, the CDR3 is TGCGCCAGCAGCGCGGGGACAGGAATCACCGGGGAGCTGTTTTTT. It specifies CASSAGTGITGELFF.

The J gene is TRBJ2-5, the V gene TRBV18; D ambiguous. Trimming pared 3 bases from V and 2 bases from J, leaving 7 bases between. The CDR3 contains 13 residues. The germline V gene encodes CDR1 KGHSH and CDR2 LQKENI. Here the CDR3 DNA reads TGTGCCAGCTCACCCCAGGTACAAGAGACCCAGTACTTC. This translates into CASSPQVQETQYF.

The chain couples TRBV19 to TRBJ2-2, with TRBD1 matching 9 bases. V shed 5 bases and J 5 bases; nucleotides not matched to a gene: 9. This CDR3 region has 16 residues. CDR1 and CDR2 (germline): LNHDA, SQIVND (reference sequence). This CDR3 reads CASSQNRGLRTGELFF. The CDR3 DNA is TGTGCCAGTAGTCAGAACAGGGGGCTGCGTACCGGGGAGCTGTTTTTT.

The rearrangement uses TRBV6-8 and TRBJ1-1; 7 positions match TRBD1. Trimming took 6 bases from V and 1 from J; bases not matched to a gene: 8. From germline, CDR1 is MNHGY and CDR2 SAAAGT. The CDR3 spans 15 residues. CDR3 amino acids: CASSRGTSENTEAFF. DNA for the CDR3: TGTGCCAGCAGCAGGGGGACATCCGAGAACACTGAAGCTTTCTTT.

The chain has TRBV18 and TRBJ1-1; D perhaps matches TRBD1 (5 bases). Trimming removed 3 bases at V and 3 bases at J, with 11 bases between. The CDR3 totals 14 residues. Germline-derived CDR1 and CDR2 are KGHSH and LQKENI. The DNA of the CDR3 is TGTGCCAGCTCACCGTCGGGGGTGGACACTGAAGCTTTCTTT. This gives the protein CASSPSGVDTEAFF.

This clone was seen a few times. This sequence joins TRBV11-3 and TRBJ1-1; weak D call: TRBD1 (6 bases). This CDR3 has 15 residues. V lost 5 bases to trimming and J lost 1 base, with 14 bases between them. Germline V gene data show CDR1 as SGHNT and CDR2 as YENEEA. Here the CDR3 DNA reads TGTGCCAGCAGCCCTCAGGGGCAGGGGAACACTGAAGCTTTCTTT. This encodes CASSPQGQGNTEAFF.

This CDR3 reads CASGLGPGTNTEAFF. CDR3 nucleotide sequence: TGTGCTAGTGGTTTGGGCCCGGGGACGAACACTGAAGCTTTCTTT. This sequence joins TRBV12-5 and TRBJ1-1; possible D gene TRBD1, 5 bases. The CDR3 length is 15 residues. CDR1 and CDR2 (germline): LGHNT, FRNRAP. With 1 base removed from V and 1 base from J, the gap between germline ends came to 10 bases.

This clone was picked up a small number of times. The V and J genes are TRBV6-8 and TRBJ1-1; 10 bases match TRBD1. The germline V gene encodes CDR1 MNHGY and CDR2 SAAAGT. There are 15 residues in the CDR3. The ends lost 5 bases at V and 11 bases at J; junction bases unmatched: 14. CDR3 nucleotide sequence: TGTGCCAGCAGTGATCTGACAGGGGGCGCGAGTTGGGCTTTCTTT. It codes for CASSDLTGGASWAFF.

CDR3 amino acids: CASSVGPSSYNEQFF. The CDR3 nucleotides read TGTGCCAGCAGCGTAGGCCCGAGCTCCTACAATGAGCAGTTCTTC. The rearrangement uses TRBV9 and TRBJ2-1; unclear D gene. Germline assignment: CDR1 SGDLS and CDR2 YYNGEE. V lost 0 bases and J 0 bases, leaving 7 bases between the germline ends. The length of the CDR3 is 15 residues. The full variable domain, in which reference TRBV9 and TRBJ2-1 provide the parts outside the CDR3, is DSGVTQTPKHLITATGQRVTLRCSPRSGDLSVYWYQQSLDQGLQFLIQYYNGEERAKGNILERFSAQQFPDLHSELNLSSLELGDSALYFCASSVGPSSYNEQFFGPGTRLTVL.

The rearrangement joins TRBV7-5 to TRBJ1-5. TRBV7-5 is assigned pseudogene status. The CDR3 has 14 residues. The CDR3 loop is CASTFGKGDQPQHF. DNA of the CDR3: TGTGCCAGCACCTTTGGGAAGGGAGATCAGCCCCAGCATTTT.

This clone has more than one count but fewer than ten. The CDR3 is CAWSVSGNTIYF. The CDR3, as DNA: TGTGCCTGGAGTGTATCGGGAAACACCATATATTTT. V usage is TRBV30 and J usage is TRBJ1-3; D gene unclear. Trimming left V 0 bases short and J 4 bases short, with 4 bases between. CDR3 length equals 12 residues. The germline CDR1 and CDR2 sequences are GTSNPN and SVGIG (reference sequence).